These T cell receptor beta chains were read from a single sample in a study of OX40 agonist ivuxolimab in advanced cancers. Some clones are missing from TCRdb's copy, which holds only in-frame ones; the method was immunoSEQ multiplex PCR. The sample holds tens of thousands of clones, about 81% seen once. The input for sequencing was CD4+ or CD8+ T cells sorted from blood, taken in a trial of the OX40 agonist ivuxolimab. These receptors came from an adult with an advanced solid tumor such as melanoma, head and neck, liver or kidney cancer. Each CDR3 is given with its conserved first and last residue. The D gene is left open where the match is weak. Size values are once, few and many counts, or a class for expanded clones, and some rows have none.

j_gene,v_gene,d_gene,abundance,CDR3aa,CDR3nt
TRBJ1-1,TRBV5-1,NA,NA,CASRSGTTNTEAFF,TGCGCCAGCAGATCCGGGACAACTAACACTGAAGCTTTCTTT
TRBJ1-5,TRBV19,TRBD1,NA,CASRGRRGVWQPQHF,TGTGCCAGTAGGGGCCGCAGGGGGGTTTGGCAGCCCCAGCATTTT
TRBJ1-2,TRBV5-1,TRBD1,NA,CASSSPPGRGHRGYTF,TGCGCCAGCAGTTCCCCCCCCGGCAGGGGGCATCGTGGCTACACCTTC
TRBJ1-1,TRBV19,NA,few,CASSPEYAEAFF,TGTGCCAGTAGTCCCGAATACGCTGAAGCTTTCTTT
TRBJ1-5,TRBV18,NA,NA,CASSLTGRGNQPQHF,TGTGCCAGCTCCCTGACGGGACGGGGCAATCAGCCCCAGCATTTT
TRBJ2-1,TRBV15,TRBD2,NA,CATSRGGGASYEQFF,TGTGCCACCAGCAGAGGCGGGGGGGCCTCCTATGAGCAGTTCTTC
TRBJ1-1,TRBV19,NA,NA,CATRGAWRDEAFF,TGTGCCACTCGGGGAGCGTGGCGGGATGAAGCTTTCTTT
TRBJ2-5,TRBV7-6,TRBD2,NA,CASSLVLAGAQETQYF,TGTGCCAGCAGCTTAGTACTAGCGGGGGCTCAAGAGACCCAGTACTTC
TRBJ1-1,TRBV5-1,NA,NA,CASSLGGMLTEAFF,TGCGCCAGCAGCTTGGGGGGGATGCTCACTGAAGCTTTCTTT
TRBJ1-5,TRBV14,TRBD1,few,CASSQDLGQGKCGNQPQHF,TGTGCCAGCAGCCAAGATCTGGGACAGGGGAAGTGTGGCAATCAGCCCCAGCATTTT
TRBJ1-1,TRBV11-2,TRBD1,NA,CASSLRDRNTEAFF,TGTGCCAGCAGCTTGAGGGACAGGAACACTGAAGCTTTCTTT
TRBJ1-1,TRBV9,TRBD1,few,CASSVSGQGAGTEAFF,TGTGCCAGCAGCGTTTCGGGACAGGGGGCTGGCACTGAAGCTTTCTTT
TRBJ2-6,TRBV7-6,NA,NA,CASSLGRHSGANVLTF,TGTGCCAGCAGCTTAGGGCGCCACTCTGGGGCCAACGTCCTGACTTTC
TRBJ2-7,TRBV11-1,NA,NA,CASSLRTGLEQYF,TGTGCCAGCAGTCTTCGGACTGGTCTGGAGCAGTACTTC
TRBJ2-3,TRBV7-9,NA,NA,CASSLSQAGDTQYF,TGTGCCAGCAGCTTATCACAGGCCGGGGATACGCAGTATTTT
TRBJ2-7,TRBV7-2,TRBD1,few,CASSSRTGREQYF,TGTGCCAGCAGCAGCCGGACAGGGCGAGAGCAGTACTTC
TRBJ2-5,TRBV21-1,NA,NA,CASSKGDPRETQYF,TGTGCCAGCAGCAAAGGGGATCCCCGGGAGACCCAGTACTTC
TRBJ2-1,TRBV27,TRBD2,NA,CASSLFGGRVNEQFF,TGTGCCAGCAGTTTGTTCGGCGGGAGGGTAAATGAGCAGTTCTTC
TRBJ1-2,TRBV7-9,NA,NA,CASSLGRGYTF,TGTGCCAGCAGCTTGGGCCGCGGGTACACCTTC
TRBJ1-2,TRBV18,TRBD1,NA,CASSSTGDTFSNYGYTF,TGTGCCAGCTCATCCACAGGGGACACGTTCTCTAACTATGGCTACACCTTC
TRBJ2-7,TRBV5-1,TRBD2,NA,CASSLVSSGGTYEQYF,TGCGCCAGCAGCTTGGTGAGTAGCGGGGGAACCTACGAGCAGTACTTC
TRBJ2-7,TRBV2,NA,NA,CASREDYEYEQYF,TGTGCCAGCAGGGAGGACTATGAGTACGAGCAGTACTTC
TRBJ2-1,TRBV6-1,NA,NA,CASSDRATNNEQFF,TGTGCCAGCAGTGATAGGGCAACCAACAATGAGCAGTTCTTC
TRBJ1-2,TRBV5-1,TRBD1,NA,CASHRGQDGVSYGYTF,TGCGCCAGTCATAGGGGGCAGGATGGGGTGAGCTATGGCTACACCTTC
TRBJ2-5,TRBV5-8,NA,NA,CASSSRGQIQETQYF,TGTGCCAGCAGCTCGCGGGGACAGATACAAGAGACCCAGTACTTC
TRBJ1-2,TRBV27,NA,NA,CASRTQTGPKGVGGYTF,TGTGCCAGCAGGACTCAAACCGGGCCGAAGGGGGTGGGTGGCTACACCTTC
TRBJ1-4,TRBV27,NA,NA,CASRWWGDEKLFF,TGTGCCAGCAGGTGGTGGGGTGATGAAAAACTGTTTTTT
TRBJ2-3,TRBV4-2,TRBD2,NA,CASSQLSSGGAFDTQYF,TGTGCCAGCAGCCAATTGTCTAGCGGGGGGGCATTCGATACGCAGTATTTT
TRBJ1-1,TRBV2,NA,NA,CASSQDRNTEAFF,TGTGCCAGCTCCCAGGACCGGAACACTGAAGCTTTCTTT
TRBJ2-7,TRBV7-3,TRBD1,NA,CASSWDSPFYEQYF,TGTGCCAGCAGCTGGGACAGCCCATTCTACGAGCAGTACTTC
TRBJ2-3,TRBV7-7,NA,NA,CASSSSLSTDTQYF,TGTGCCAGCAGCTCCTCATTATCAACAGATACGCAGTATTTT
TRBJ2-2,TRBV7-9,NA,NA,CASSFKGFTGELFF,TGTGCCAGCAGCTTCAAGGGATTCACCGGGGAGCTGTTTTTT
TRBJ1-6,TRBV7-9,TRBD1,few,CASSLEGAESPLHF,TGTGCCAGCAGCTTAGAGGGGGCGGAATCACCCCTCCACTTT
TRBJ1-6,TRBV7-9,NA,few,CASSLDGAGTGSPLHF,TGTGCCAGCAGCTTAGATGGGGCAGGGACTGGCTCACCCCTCCACTTT
TRBJ2-1,TRBV5-1,NA,NA,CASRISREWEQFF,TGCGCCAGCAGAATCTCTCGGGAGTGGGAACAGTTCTTC
TRBJ1-2,TRBV29-1,NA,NA,CSVEARDNYGYTF,TGCAGCGTGGAGGCACGAGATAACTATGGCTACACCTTC
TRBJ2-7,TRBV4-1,TRBD1,NA,CASSQDRGSSYEQYF,TGTGCCAGCAGCCAAGACAGGGGGAGCTCCTACGAGCAGTACTTC
TRBJ2-7,TRBV19,NA,NA,CASSAWTLQSSYEQYF,TGTGCCAGTAGTGCGTGGACCCTACAATCCTCCTACGAGCAGTACTTC
TRBJ1-1,TRBV6-5,NA,NA,CASSYVRDTEAFF,TGTGCCAGCAGTTACGTCAGGGACACTGAAGCTTTCTTT
TRBJ2-5,TRBV29-1,TRBD2,NA,CSVEKGQGASGRRLGETQYF,TGCAGCGTTGAAAAGGGACAGGGCGCTAGCGGGAGGCGCCTCGGGGAGACCCAGTACTTC
TRBJ2-7,TRBV2,NA,NA,CASQLGAFGEQYF,TGTGCCAGTCAGCTTGGAGCTTTTGGCGAGCAGTACTTC
TRBJ2-7,TRBV7-9,TRBD2,NA,CASSHSGSTHEQYF,TGTGCCAGCAGCCATAGCGGGAGCACCCACGAGCAGTACTTC
TRBJ2-6,TRBV4-1,TRBD1,NA,CASSQDPGQGVRGANVLTF,TGCGCCAGCAGCCAAGACCCGGGACAGGGGGTGCGTGGGGCCAACGTCCTGACTTTC
TRBJ1-3,TRBV5-1,NA,NA,CASSGDQGNSGNTIYF,TGCGCCAGCAGTGGAGATCAGGGGAACTCTGGAAACACCATATATTTT
TRBJ1-5,TRBV5-1,NA,NA,CASSLRGESNQPQHF,TGCGCCAGCAGCTTGAGAGGGGAGAGCAATCAGCCCCAGCATTTT
TRBJ1-2,TRBV7-9,TRBD1,once,CASSLGQGANYGYTF,TGTGCCAGCAGCTTAGGACAGGGGGCGAACTATGGCTACACCTTC